The 6 T cell receptor beta chains in this list originate from one sample, sequenced in a study of identifying expanded T cells in peripheral blood. TCRdb keeps only in-frame clones here, not all; method: immunoSEQ multiplex PCR. The data contain about 63,000 clones, about 83% of them singletons. Sequenced sample: blood. The receptor set was obtained from a person between 18 and 75 years old in good health.

The chain recombines TRBV7-9 with TRBJ2-2; unclear D gene. Germline-derived CDR1 and CDR2 are SEHNR and FQNEAQ (reference sequence). Trimming cost V 4 bases and J 0 bases, with 21 bases left between them. CDR3 length equals 19 residues. CDR3 coding DNA: TGTGCCAGCAGCTCACCCGCACGCGTGGGCCTGGCGAACACCGGGGAGCTGTTTTTT. Its translation is CASSSPARVGLANTGELFF. Full variable domain (remainder filled in from reference TRBV7-9 and TRBJ2-2): DTGVSQNPRHKITKRGQNVTFRCDPISEHNRLYWYRQTLGQGPEFLTYFQNEAQLEKSRLLSDRFSAERPKGSFSTLEIQRTEQGDSAMYLCASSSPARVGLANTGELFFGEGSRLTVL.

CDR3 loop: CASSSTLAGGVEQFF. CDR3 in DNA: TGTGCCAGCAGCTCCACCCTAGCGGGAGGGGTTGAGCAGTTCTTC. The chain links TRBV11-2 to TRBJ2-1; 12 bases align to TRBD2. The junction had 7 bases not matched to a gene; V was cut back by 4 bases and J by 9 bases. Germline CDR1 and CDR2: SGHAT and FQNNGV. The CDR3 extends over 15 amino acids.

This chain connects TRBV6-5 to TRBJ1-5; no firm D call. This CDR3 comprises 15 residues. Trimming cost V 0 bases and J 0 bases, with 6 bases left between them. Germline V gene sequence: CDR1 MNHEY, CDR2 SVGAGI. The CDR3 spells CASSYSRFSNQPQHF. CDR3 bases: TGTGCCAGCAGTTACTCGAGGTTTAGCAATCAGCCCCAGCATTTT.

This clone was seen more than once but under ten times. J is TRBJ2-5 and V is TRBV5-4; 13 bases match TRBD2. Losses at the gene ends were 3 bases for V and 4 bases for J; bases not matched to a gene: 9. Looked up from germline, CDR1 is SGHNT and CDR2 is YYREEE (reference sequence). There are 17 residues in the CDR3. The CDR3 reads CASSWTSGGSFRETQYF. The CDR3 DNA follows: TGTGCCAGCAGCTGGACTAGCGGGGGATCTTTCCGAGAGACCCAGTACTTC. The full variable domain, with the rest looked up from reference TRBV5-4 and TRBJ2-5, is ETGVTQSPTHLIKTRGQQVTLRCSSQSGHNTVSWYQQALGQGPQFIFQYYREEENGRGNFPPRFSGLQFPNYSSELNVNALELDDSALYLCASSWTSGGSFRETQYFGPGTRLLVL.

The chain couples TRBV5-1 to TRBJ2-6; D unclear. The CDR3 runs 17 residues. CDR1 and CDR2 (germline): SGHRS, YFSETQ. V shed 3 bases and J shed 0 bases, with 13 bases lying between them. CDR3 sequence: CASSSSGPISGANVLTF. The DNA for the CDR3 is TGCGCCAGCAGCTCCTCCGGACCGATCTCTGGGGCCAACGTCCTGACTTTC.

V gene TRBV5-1 combines with J gene TRBJ2-3; 10 bases are a match to TRBD2. Unmatched junction bases numbered 3, after V lost 2 bases and J lost 0 bases. The CDR3 totals 16 residues. Germline CDR1 SGHRS, CDR2 YFSETQ. The CDR3 DNA reads as TGCGCCAGCAGCTTCGGAGCGGGGGGGAGCACAGATACGCAGTATTTT. As protein: CASSFGAGGSTDTQYF.